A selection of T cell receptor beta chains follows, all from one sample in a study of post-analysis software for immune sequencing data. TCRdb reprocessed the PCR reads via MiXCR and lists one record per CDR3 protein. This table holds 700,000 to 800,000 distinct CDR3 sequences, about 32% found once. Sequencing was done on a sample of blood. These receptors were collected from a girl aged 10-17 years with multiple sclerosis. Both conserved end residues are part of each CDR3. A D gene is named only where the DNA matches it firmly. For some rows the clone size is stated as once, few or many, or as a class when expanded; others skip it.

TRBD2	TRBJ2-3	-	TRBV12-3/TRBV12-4	CASAGTSTLQTQYF	TGTGCCAGCGCCGGGACTAGTACTCTCCAGACGCAGTATTTT
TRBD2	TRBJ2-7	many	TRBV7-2	CASSLALAALSYEQYF	TGTGCCAGCAGCTTAGCTCTAGCGGCTCTCTCCTACGAGCAGTACTTC
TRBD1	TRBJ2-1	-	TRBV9	CASSVGQGYQFF	TGTGCCAGCAGCGTGGGACAGGGGTACCAGTTCTTC
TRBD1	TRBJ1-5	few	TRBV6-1	CASSLRGGRDQPQHF	TGTGCCAGCAGTCTCAGGGGGGGCAGGGATCAGCCCCAGCATTTT
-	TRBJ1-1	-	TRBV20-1	CSARIFGTGPREAFF	TGCAGTGCTAGAATATTTGGGACGGGGCCACGTGAAGCTTTCTTT
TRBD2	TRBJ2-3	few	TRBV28	CASSENKLAGRRTQYF	TGTGCCAGCAGCGAAAACAAACTAGCGGGAAGGCGTACGCAGTATTTT
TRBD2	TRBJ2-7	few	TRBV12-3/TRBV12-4	CASSLAREFSNEQYF	TGTGCCAGCAGTTTAGCGCGGGAGTTTAGCAACGAGCAGTACTTC
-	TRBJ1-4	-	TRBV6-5	CASRRGPNEKLFF	TGTGCCAGCAGACGAGGGCCCAATGAAAAACTGTTTTTT
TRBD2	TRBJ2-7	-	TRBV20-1	CSVYPLAINEQYF	TGCAGTGTCTACCCACTAGCGATCAATGAGCAGTACTTC
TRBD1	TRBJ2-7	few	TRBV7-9	CASSLGQDHEQYF	TGTGCCAGCAGCCTCGGACAGGATCACGAGCAGTACTTC
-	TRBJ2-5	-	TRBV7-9	CASSLAVGAEETQYF	TGTGCCAGCAGCTTAGCGGTGGGGGCCGAAGAGACCCAGTACTTC